What follows are 2 T cell receptor beta chains derived from one specimen sequenced in a study of post-analysis software for immune sequencing data. General observations from the study: TRBV segments more frequent in patients than in controls numbered roughly 5 and included TRBV5-6, TRBV5-1 and TRBV20-1.

Their specific antigens are unknown. Unique molecular identifiers were carried by the TCR beta cDNA libraries. TCRdb passed the PCR reads through MiXCR, listing each CDR3 protein once. The table has about 200,000 distinct CDR3 sequences, 25% to 35% seen once. What was sequenced was blood. The receptors originated from a girl aged 2 to 17 with multiple sclerosis.

As to this clonotype: Given a much more abundant clone one base away, this may be a read error. This chain joins TRBV15 and TRBJ2-5, with 8 nucleotides matching TRBD2. Per germline, CDR1 LNHNV and CDR2 YYDKDF (reference sequence). The CDR3 runs 18 residues. Unmatched junction bases numbered 21, after V lost 1 base and J lost 11 bases. CDR3 coding DNA: TGTGCCACCAGCAGAGGGGTGGGTAGCGGGATGTCCCTCAATGAGCAGTACTTC. This encodes CATSRGVGSGMSLNEQYF.

As to this clonotype: A much larger clonotype is one base distant, so this may be a read error. The CDR3 is CASNQRAGGTDTQYF. CDR3 DNA: TGTGCCAGCAACCAACGAGCGGGAGGGACAGATACGCAGTATTTT. The chain has TRBV7-9 and TRBJ2-3; 10 bases map to TRBD2. The V gene end was trimmed by 7 bases and the J gene end by 3 bases; junction bases not matched to a gene: 7. The germline gives CDR1 SEHNR, CDR2 FQNEAQ (reference sequence). This CDR3 spans 15 amino acids.